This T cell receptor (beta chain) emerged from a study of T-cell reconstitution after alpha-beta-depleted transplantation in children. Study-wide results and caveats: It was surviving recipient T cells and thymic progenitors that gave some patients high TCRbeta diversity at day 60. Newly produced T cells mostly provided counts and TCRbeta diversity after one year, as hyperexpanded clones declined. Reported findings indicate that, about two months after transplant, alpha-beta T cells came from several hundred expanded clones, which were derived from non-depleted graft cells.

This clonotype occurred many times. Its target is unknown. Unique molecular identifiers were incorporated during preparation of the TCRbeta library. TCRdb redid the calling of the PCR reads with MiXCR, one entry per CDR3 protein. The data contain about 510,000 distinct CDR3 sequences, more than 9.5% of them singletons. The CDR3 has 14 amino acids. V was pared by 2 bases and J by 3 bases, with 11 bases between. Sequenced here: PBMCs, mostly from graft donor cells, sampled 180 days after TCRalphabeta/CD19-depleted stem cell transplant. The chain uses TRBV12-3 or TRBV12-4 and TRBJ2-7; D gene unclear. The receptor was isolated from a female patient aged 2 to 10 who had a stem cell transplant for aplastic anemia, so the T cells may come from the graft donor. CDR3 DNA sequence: TGTGCCAGCAGTTTACGGCGGATAAGCTACGAGCAGTACTTC. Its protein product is CASSLRRISYEQYF.